This T cell receptor (beta chain) was profiled in a study of shared T cell receptors in the human thymus. Germline V gene data show CDR1 as GTSNPN and CDR2 as SVGIG (reference sequence). The CDR3 totals 17 residues. Germline trimming cut 3 bases from V and 8 bases from J; bases unmatched to any gene: 17. Here immunoSEQ multiplex PCR was the method, and the copy in TCRdb shows in-frame clones only, minus some. The data contain 700,000 to 750,000 clones, over 75% of them singletons. These same data were also listed under a study on human thymus T cells. As reported in that work: Corrective heart surgery yielded the resections from which the thymus tissue came.

The sample taken for sequencing was thymocytes. The J gene is TRBJ2-1, the V gene TRBV30; 9 bases line up with TRBD1. This TCR was recovered from a girl in the first two years of life with a congenital heart defect. CDR3 in DNA: TGTGCCTGGAGCATTAAACACCTTCGGGACAGGGCTTATGAGCAGTTCTTC. Translated, it gives CAWSIKHLRDRAYEQFF.